This T cell receptor beta chain originates from a study of blood T cell repertoires in COVID-19. This clone was seen a single time. TCRdb's copy holds only in-frame clones and misses some; the assay was immunoSEQ multiplex PCR. The sample lists more than 400,000 clones; roughly nine tenths were seen once. Clinical history reported by participants formed the basis on which cohorts were assigned. Donors in Cohort 3 counted as recovered after two negative PCRs, clearance, or symptom resolution. Germline V lookup: CDR1 SGHDN, CDR2 FVKESK. The CDR3 totals 19 residues. The ends were cut back, 1 base at V and 2 bases at J, with 24 bases in the middle.

This TCR was sampled from a young woman who had recovered from COVID-19. The sample taken for sequencing was PBMCs or T cells enriched from blood (not recorded which). V gene TRBV14 combines with J gene TRBJ2-7; a possible D gene is TRBD1 (5 bases). This CDR3 is CASSQGRMGLGAQAYEQYF. The CDR3 nucleotides are TGTGCCAGCAGCCAAGGCAGGATGGGTCTAGGGGCGCAAGCCTACGAGCAGTACTTC.